The T cell receptor (beta chain) described here comes from a study of T cells after posttransplantation cyclophosphamide. The protocol was immunoSEQ multiplex PCR, while the TCRdb copy is restricted to in-frame clones and leaves out a portion. This sample has roughly 21,000 clones; about 86% occur once, and the top ten carry approximately 2%. Regarding this clone: Its target is unknown.

The V gene's germline CDR1 is SNHLY and CDR2 FYNNEI. V was pared by 10 bases and J by 0 bases, with 10 bases between. This CDR3 spans 13 amino acids. Study-wide points: Later post-transplant blood repertoires were often dominated by donor CD8+ memory clones.

Sampled 1 year posttransplant, controls received myeloablative marrow transplants, methotrexate and a calcineurin inhibitor. The material was PBMCs, obtained about 400 days after allogeneic stem cell transplant with calcineurin inhibitor and methotrexate. The sequence was collected from a female patient in her 30s who received an allogeneic stem cell transplant from an unrelated donor, was CMV-positive, and had acute and chronic GVHD. The graft donor may have given rise to some T cells. This sequence joins TRBV2 and TRBJ2-1; perhaps TRBD1 as D (6 bases). The CDR3 here is CATGAYSYNEQFF. Here the CDR3 DNA reads TGTGCCACAGGGGCCTACTCCTACAATGAGCAGTTCTTC.